Described below is a single T cell receptor (beta chain) sequence and its context. Its recognized antigen is unknown. No much larger clone is present one base from it, and per-base qualities are unavailable. Including cysteine and phenylalanine, the CDR3 has 16 amino acids. Kept here is only the CDR3 DNA, which spans 48 bases and is read in frame from base 1. Relative to germline, V is missing 7 bases and J is missing 2 bases, with 10 bases of the junction outside any gene match. The data were obtained in a study of T cell responses to AZD1222 COVID-19 vaccine (dated by TCRdb to about 2021). Some background on the complete study: AZD1222 recipients whose second dose came at about 4 weeks and those whose second dose came at about 12 weeks were combined into one group, since spike-specific TCR depth and breadth did not differ between the two schedules. A total of under 250 trial participants underwent TCR sequencing, of whom nearly 210 had received two doses of AZD1222 and about 26 had received two doses of the MenACWY control vaccine. Trial participants were enrolled into age subgroups of 18-55, 56-69 and 70-plus years, which contained roughly 140, 27 and 60 TCR-sequenced participants, respectively.

The label giving this sample's time point can be read as: baseline before first vaccination. Samples from vaccinated people were obtained from the UK trials COV001 and COV002, which included a single-blind randomized controlled phase 2/3 trial of AZD1222 (ChAdOx1 nCoV-19) in healthy adults. Trial participant PBMC samples were collected at day 0 and day 28 after the second dose for TCRbeta chain sequencing. The CDR3 regions of human TCRbeta chains were subjected to immunosequencing. The paper's data handling went like this. TCRs in the repertoires were compared against a reference library of SARS-CoV-2-specific TCRs that had been generated with the MIRA antigen-specificity platform. Breadth meant the fraction of unique TCRs that were SARS-CoV-2-associated, whereas depth meant the fraction of total T cells that were SARS-CoV-2-associated. Using the MIRA data, each spike-specific TCR was mapped to the spike region that the TCR reacts to and placed in a CD4 or CD8 class. Log10-transformed breadth and depth values were compared by one-way ANOVA with Sidak's multiple comparisons tests. The immuneACCESS repertoire file appears here via TCRdb, limited to in-frame rearrangements. These files lack a portion of the clones; in checked studies, under half of the deficit traces to unresolved V genes, and the cause of the others is not known. The DNA was the basis for D and trimming; V, J and clone size are from that table. The sample data list approximately 140,000 clones, and about 91% of these were observed just once. Jointly, the top ten make up more than 13% of the sample.

Points the paper makes about the study in general: The vaccine-associated CD4 TCRs covered the entire spike protein, and the dominant responses fell in regions 160-218 and 743-854. Conclusions about previously exposed vaccinees were limited because only five to seven AZD1222 recipients were SARS-CoV-2 seropositive at baseline. Because no samples from the day 14 peak response were available, repertoires could be characterized only after the peak T cell response. The 56-69-year group was small, and its depth increase did not reach significance, likely because of low power. Reportedly, close to half of the unique spike-specific TCRs recognized epitopes lying outside the regions that are mutated in the B.1.351 and B.1.1.7 variants. Spike-specific TCR breadth and depth rose significantly after two AZD1222 doses compared with day 0 and with MenACWY recipients. Most participants were white British and females outnumbered males, and the authors suggested that clonal diversity may have been underestimated.

Source: peripheral blood, taken on day 0 of AZD1222 vaccination. This TCR was sampled from an adult in good health. The chain is made from TRBV23-1 and TRBJ2-1; 8 nucleotides in the junction match TRBD1. TRBV23-1 is given ORF status, its function remaining uncertain. The bases are TGCGCCAGCATCCGGACAGGGTGGATTACCTACAATGAGCAGTTCTTC. Protein translation: CASIRTGWITYNEQFF.